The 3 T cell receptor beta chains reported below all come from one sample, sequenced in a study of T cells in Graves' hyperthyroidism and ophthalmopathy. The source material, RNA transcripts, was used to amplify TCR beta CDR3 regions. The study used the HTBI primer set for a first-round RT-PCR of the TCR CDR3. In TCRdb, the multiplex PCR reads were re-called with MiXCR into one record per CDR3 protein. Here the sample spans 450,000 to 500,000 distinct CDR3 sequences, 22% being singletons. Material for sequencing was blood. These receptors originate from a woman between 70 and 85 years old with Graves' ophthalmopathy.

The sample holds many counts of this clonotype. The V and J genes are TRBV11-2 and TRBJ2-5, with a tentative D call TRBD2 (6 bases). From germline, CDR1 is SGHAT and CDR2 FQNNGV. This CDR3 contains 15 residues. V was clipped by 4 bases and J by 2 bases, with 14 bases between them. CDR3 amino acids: CASSSLGLEQETQYF. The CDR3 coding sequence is TGTGCCAGCAGCTCCCTGGGACTCGAACAAGAGACCCAGTACTTC.

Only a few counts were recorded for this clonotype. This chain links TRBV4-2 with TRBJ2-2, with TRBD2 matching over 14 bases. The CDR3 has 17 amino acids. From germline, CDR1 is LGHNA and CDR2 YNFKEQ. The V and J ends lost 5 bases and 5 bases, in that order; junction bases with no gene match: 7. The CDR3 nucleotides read TGTGCCAGCAGCTTCGGGACTAGCGGGAGTCCTACCGGGGAGCTGTTTTTT. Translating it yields CASSFGTSGSPTGELFF.

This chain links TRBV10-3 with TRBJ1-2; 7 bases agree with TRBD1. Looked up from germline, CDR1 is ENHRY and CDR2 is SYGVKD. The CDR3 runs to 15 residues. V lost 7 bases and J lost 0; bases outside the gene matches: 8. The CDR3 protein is CAINPGQAANYGYTF. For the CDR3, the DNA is TGTGCCATCAACCCAGGACAGGCTGCTAACTATGGCTACACCTTC.